The clone carrying this TCR beta chain is a singleton in its sample. Its antigen is still unknown. The data were produced by immunoSEQ multiplex PCR, yet TCRdb's version contains in-frame clones alone and is incomplete. The table lists approximately 21,000 clones, about four fifths of them singletons. The CDR3 runs to 14 residues. Germline V lookup: CDR1 LNHDA, CDR2 SQIVND (reference sequence). Losses at the gene ends were 3 bases for V and 8 bases for J; bases not matched to a gene: 7. This entry is derived from a study of T cell responses to AZD1222 COVID-19 vaccine. Study-wide findings and caveats: The repertoires were collected only after the peak T cell response. Spike as a whole was targeted by vaccine-associated CD4 TCRs, dominant at 160-218 and 743-854.

The sample here was peripheral blood, taken 28 days after the second AZD1222 dose. V usage is TRBV19 and J usage is TRBJ1-2; 9 nucleotides agree with TRBD1. The TCR originated in an adult who received the AZD1222 COVID-19 vaccine. The CDR3 loop is CASSMGTGSSGYTF. The CDR3 DNA follows: TGTGCCAGTAGTATGGGGACAGGGTCGTCCGGCTACACCTTC.